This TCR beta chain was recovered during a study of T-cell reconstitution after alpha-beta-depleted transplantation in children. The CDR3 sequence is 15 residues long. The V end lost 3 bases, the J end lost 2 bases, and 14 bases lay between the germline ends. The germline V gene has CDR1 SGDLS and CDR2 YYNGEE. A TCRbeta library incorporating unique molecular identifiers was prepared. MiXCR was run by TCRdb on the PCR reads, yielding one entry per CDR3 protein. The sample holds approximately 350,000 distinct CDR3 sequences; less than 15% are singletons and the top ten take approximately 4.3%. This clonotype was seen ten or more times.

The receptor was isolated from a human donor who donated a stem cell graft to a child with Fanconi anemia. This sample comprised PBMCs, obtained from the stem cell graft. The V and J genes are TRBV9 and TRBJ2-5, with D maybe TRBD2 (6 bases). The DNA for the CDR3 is TGTGCCAGCAGCGGCGGGGCGGGGTCGCAAGAGACCCAGTACTTC. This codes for CASSGGAGSQETQYF.